Listed here are 9 T cell receptor beta chains from one sample, sequenced in a study of blood T cell repertoires in COVID-19. Produced via immunoSEQ multiplex PCR; TCRdb's table is partial and in-frame only. The table shows fewer than 250,000 clones, with 87% occurring only once. Sequenced sample: PBMCs or T cells enriched from blood (not recorded which). Source of these receptors: a woman younger than 45 with acute COVID-19.

This rearrangement joins TRBV5-6 to TRBJ1-5; tentative D call: TRBD1 (5 bases). Trimming pared 0 bases from V and 6 bases from J, leaving 7 bases between. Germline CDR1 and CDR2: SGHDT and YYEEEE. The CDR3 is made up of 13 amino acids. Here the CDR3 DNA reads TGTGCCAGCAGCTTGGCCGGGGGTCAGCCCCAGCATTTT. Its translation: CASSLAGGQPQHF.

V usage is TRBV28 and J usage is TRBJ2-1, with D possibly being TRBD2 (5 bases). The germline V and J ends were trimmed by 3 bases and 4 bases, with 16 bases remaining between them. The germline V gene encodes CDR1 MDHEN and CDR2 SYDVKM. The CDR3 spans 16 residues. CDR3 protein: CASSFAGEKRYNEQFF. Written as DNA, the CDR3 is TGTGCCAGCAGTTTTGCGGGTGAGAAAAGATACAATGAGCAGTTCTTC.

The chain joins TRBV4-2 to TRBJ1-3; D ambiguous. The V end lost 0 bases, the J end lost 4 bases, and 10 bases lay between the germline ends. The CDR3 totals 15 residues. Germline CDR1 is LGHNA and CDR2 is YNFKEQ. As DNA, the CDR3 is TGTGCCAGCAGCCAAGATGCAGGTACGGGAAACACCATATATTTT. It translates to CASSQDAGTGNTIYF.

The chain couples TRBV7-9 to TRBJ2-2; 7 bases match TRBD1. This CDR3 has 13 amino acids. With V trimmed by 8 bases and J by 5 bases, 5 bases remained unmatched. Looked up from germline, CDR1 is SEHNR and CDR2 is FQNEAQ (reference sequence). The CDR3 reads CASAGTVTGELFF. CDR3 DNA: TGTGCCAGCGCCGGGACAGTTACCGGGGAGCTGTTTTTT.

This rearrangement joins TRBV3-1 (or the pseudogene TRBV3-2) to TRBJ2-5; TRBD1 might be the D (6 bases). Germline values: CDR1 LGHDT, CDR2 YNNKEL (reference sequence). V was shortened by 4 bases and J by 8 bases, with 20 bases between the two germline ends. The CDR3 runs to 15 residues. The CDR3 is CASSLRDTGQGTQYF. CDR3 in DNA: TGTGCCAGCAGCCTCCGGGACACCGGCCAGGGTACCCAGTACTTC.

The chain links TRBV18 to TRBJ2-2; D ambiguous. V lost 4 bases, J lost 7 bases, and 10 bases lay in between. CDR1 KGHSH and CDR2 LQKENI come from the germline V gene. This CDR3 region has 13 residues. For the CDR3, the DNA is TGTGCCAGCTCACTCCAGGTGGACGGGGAGCTGTTTTTT. Translated, it gives CASSLQVDGELFF.

The V and J genes are TRBV30 and TRBJ1-2; 10 positions agree with TRBD1. Trimming removed 7 bases from V and 5 bases from J; junction bases left unmatched: 4. The CDR3 contains 12 residues. Germline values: CDR1 GTSNPN, CDR2 SVGIG (reference sequence). The CDR3 nucleotides read TGTGCCTCGGACAGGGGGAGTTATGGCTACACCTTC. Residues: CASDRGSYGYTF. The full variable domain, rest sourced from reference TRBV30 and TRBJ1-2, is SQTIHQWPATLVQPVGSPLSLECTVEGTSNPNLYWYRQAAGRGLQLLFYSVGIGQISSEVPQNLSASRPQDRQFILSSKKLLLSDSGFYLCASDRGSYGYTFGSGTRLTVV.

The rearrangement joins TRBV7-6 to TRBJ2-1; TRBD2 is a possible D gene (6 bases). With 4 bases removed from V and 6 bases from J, the gap between germline ends came to 16 bases. The CDR3 contains 15 residues. The germline gives CDR1 SGHVS, CDR2 FNYEAQ. As DNA, the CDR3 is TGTGCCAGCAGCTCAACTAGCATTAGAGGCAATGAGCAGTTCTTC. Translating gives CASSSTSIRGNEQFF.

This chain links TRBV14 with TRBJ1-2, with unresolved D. Germline CDR1 SGHDN, CDR2 FVKESK. The CDR3 runs 13 residues. The germline V and J ends were trimmed by 6 bases and 7 bases, with 15 bases remaining between them. The CDR3 reads CASSQNTGFGYTF. The CDR3 nucleotides read TGTGCCAGCAGTCAAAATACCGGGTTTGGCTACACCTTC. Combining the CDR3 with reference TRBV14 and TRBJ1-2 gives the whole variable domain EAGVTQFPSHSVIEKGQTVTLRCDPISGHDNLYWYRRVMGKEIKFLLHFVKESKQDESGMPNNRFLAERTGGTYSTLKVQPAELEDSGVYFCASSQNTGFGYTFGSGTRLTVV.